The text below deals with one T cell receptor beta chain. The data derive from a study of blood T cell repertoires in COVID-19. Study-wide background: Acute and convalescent COVID-19 samples came from the United States, Italy and Spain.

The assay was immunoSEQ multiplex PCR, and TCRdb's table has in-frame clones only and misses some. The table shows around 16,000 clones, with roughly nine tenths occurring only once. The V gene lost 2 bases and the J gene lost 6 bases, with 13 bases spanning the gap. Germline V CDR1 and CDR2: MNHNS, SASEGT. This CDR3 region has 15 residues. This rearrangement joins TRBV6-1 to TRBJ1-4, with D possibly being TRBD1 (5 bases). Sequenced material: peripheral blood. The clonotype was recovered from an elderly man with acute or convalescent COVID-19. CDR3 protein: CASSESRDWYEKLFF. CDR3 in DNA: TGTGCCAGCAGTGAATCAAGGGACTGGTATGAAAAACTGTTTTTT.